This is a list of T cell receptor beta chains from one sample in a study of somatic mutations in cytotoxic T cells in rheumatoid arthritis. Sequencing was performed with immunoSEQ multiplex PCR; in TCRdb, only in-frame clones are kept and a portion is missing. The profile covers 3,500 to 5,000 clones, with approximately 93% appearing a single time and about 7.5% taken by the ten largest. Sequencing was carried out using CD8+ T cells sorted from blood. The receptors come from a woman in her sixties with rheumatoid arthritis. Both conserved end residues are part of each CDR3. The D gene is left open where the match is weak. Clone size appears in some rows only: once, few, many, or a class for an expanded clone.

NA,NA,TRBV29-1,TRBJ2-5,TGCAGCGTCTACGGGACTCGGGCCGGCCAGTACTTC,CSVYGTRAGQYF
TRBD2,NA,TRBV27,TRBJ2-5,TGTGCCAGCAGTTTATCGGCGGGACTAGCGGTACCGGGGGTCCAAGAGACCCAGTACTTC,CASSLSAGLAVPGVQETQYF
NA,NA,TRBV27,TRBJ2-3,TGTGCCAGCAGTTTCCTAAGGGGAGCGGGTACCACAGATACGCAGTATTTT,CASSFLRGAGTTDTQYF
NA,NA,TRBV5-1,TRBJ2-7,TGCGCCAGCAGCTTGGCCTCGGCAGGGGCCTACGAGCAGTACTTC,CASSLASAGAYEQYF
NA,NA,TRBV5-4,TRBJ2-7,TGTGCCAGCAGCCGACGGGAGTCCTACGAGCAGTACTTC,CASSRRESYEQYF
NA,NA,TRBV4-1,TRBJ1-5,TGCGCCAGCAGCTTTGACAGTTACCAAAATCAGCCCCAGCATTTT,CASSFDSYQNQPQHF
TRBD2,NA,TRBV6-5,TRBJ2-1,TGTGCCAGCAACCCACTAGCGGGAGGGGGTGAGCAGTTCTTC,CASNPLAGGGEQFF
TRBD1,NA,TRBV6-5,TRBJ2-5,TGTGCCAGCAGTCAAAGGACAGGTGGGGAGACCCAGTACTTC,CASSQRTGGETQYF
NA,NA,TRBV12-5,TRBJ2-1,TGTGCTAGTGGTTCCGGACTTAGCTCCTACAATGAGCAGTTCTTC,CASGSGLSSYNEQFF
TRBD2,NA,TRBV30,TRBJ2-7,TGTGCCTTCTCCGCCCTGAGGGAGGGCCAGTACGAGCAGTACTTC,CAFSALREGQYEQYF
NA,NA,TRBV6-5,TRBJ1-1,TGTGCCAGCAGTTACGGGGGGGGGACTGAAGCTTTCTTT,CASSYGGGTEAFF
NA,NA,TRBV4-1,TRBJ2-1,TGCGCCAGCAGCCAAGATCGGGGGTTGGATGAGCAGTTCTTC,CASSQDRGLDEQFF
TRBD2,NA,TRBV5-6,TRBJ2-3,TGTGCCAGCAGCCCCCTAGCGGACCCTGAGGCGGATACGCAGTATTTT,CASSPLADPEADTQYF
NA,NA,TRBV7-9,TRBJ2-7,TGTGCCAGCAGCTCGCGACAGGAGCCGGCCTACGAGCAGTACTTC,CASSSRQEPAYEQYF
TRBD1,NA,TRBV7-9,TRBJ1-4,TGTGCCAGCAGCTTAGGTCCCCAGGGGGCGCAAGGTGAAAAACTGTTTTTT,CASSLGPQGAQGEKLFF
NA,NA,TRBV4-1,TRBJ1-1,TGCGCCAGCAGCCAAGACCCCGGACAGTACACTGAAGCTTTCTTT,CASSQDPGQYTEAFF
NA,NA,TRBV10-3,TRBJ2-2,TGTGCCATCAGTGAGAAAGGGCCCGGGGGAGGCACCGGGGAGCTGTTTTTT,CAISEKGPGGGTGELFF
NA,NA,TRBV11-2,TRBJ2-1,TGTGCCAGCAGCTTGCCCCGGATGGAGAGCTCCTACAATGAGCAGTTCTTC,CASSLPRMESSYNEQFF
TRBD2,NA,TRBV5-4,TRBJ2-1,TGTGCCAGCAGCCGTAGCGGGAGGGCCGCCTACAATGAGCAGTTCTTC,CASSRSGRAAYNEQFF
NA,NA,TRBV27,TRBJ1-1,TGTGCCAGCAGTTTAATGGCATCGAACACTGAAGCTTTCTTT,CASSLMASNTEAFF
TRBD2,NA,TRBV6-5,TRBJ2-3,TGTGCCAGCAGTTACTCGATAGCGGGGGCCACAGATACGCAGTATTTT,CASSYSIAGATDTQYF
NA,NA,TRBV4-1,TRBJ1-1,TGCGCCAGCAGCCAGGTCGGACAAAAAGTGTGGACTGAAGCTTTCTTT,CASSQVGQKVWTEAFF
NA,NA,TRBV27,TRBJ2-1,TGTGCCAGCAGTTATTGGGGGGCCTACAATGAGCAGTTCTTC,CASSYWGAYNEQFF
NA,NA,TRBV5-1,TRBJ1-1,TGCGCCAGCAGCTTGGGAGGGTCCGCTGAAGCTTTCTTT,CASSLGGSAEAFF
TRBD1,NA,TRBV2,TRBJ1-1,TGTGCCAGCACTGGGATCGACAGGGGACAGCCTGAAGCTTTCTTT,CASTGIDRGQPEAFF
TRBD1,NA,TRBV14,TRBJ1-1,TGTGCCAGCAGCCCGGACAGGGCGAGATTTGGAGCTTTCTTT,CASSPDRARFGAFF
NA,NA,TRBV11-3,TRBJ2-2,TGTGCCAGCAGGCCCAGGGGCGGGGAGCTGTTTTTT,CASRPRGGELFF
NA,NA,TRBV21-1,TRBJ2-4,TGTGCCAGCAGCAGGACACAGCTAGCCAAAAACATTCAGTACTTC,CASSRTQLAKNIQYF
TRBD2,NA,TRBV27,TRBJ2-1,TGTGCCAGCAGCTCTAGCGGGAGCTTCAATGAGCAGTTCTTC,CASSSSGSFNEQFF
TRBD1,NA,TRBV18,TRBJ2-2,TGTGCCAGCTCACCTGAGACAGGGTGGGGCACCGGGGAGCTGTTTTTT,CASSPETGWGTGELFF
NA,NA,TRBV11-2,TRBJ1-1,TGTGCCAGCCCGGGGTTTGGCGCTGAAGCTTTCTTT,CASPGFGAEAFF
NA,NA,TRBV5-4,TRBJ1-1,TGTGCCAGCAGCTTCAGGGGAGGGGACACTGAAGCTTTCTTT,CASSFRGGDTEAFF
NA,NA,TRBV7-9,TRBJ1-2,TGTGCCAGCAGCTTAGAGGAGGGCGCTAACTATGGCTACACCTTC,CASSLEEGANYGYTF
NA,once,TRBV6-1,TRBJ2-7,TGTGCCAGCAGTGAAGCGGGGCTGACAGGCCCCTACGAGCAGTACTTC,CASSEAGLTGPYEQYF
NA,NA,TRBV11-3,TRBJ1-2,TGTGCCAGCAGCTTAGATCGCGGGTCCTACACCTTC,CASSLDRGSYTF
TRBD2,NA,TRBV7-9,TRBJ2-6,TGTGCCAGCAGCTTAGAGGGCTGGGGGGGTTCGGGGGCCAACGTCCTGACTTTC,CASSLEGWGGSGANVLTF
NA,NA,TRBV4-1,TRBJ1-1,TGCGCCAGCAGCCAAGATAGAGGGAGAACTGAAGCTTTCTTT,CASSQDRGRTEAFF
TRBD1,NA,TRBV7-6,TRBJ2-3,TGTGCCAGCAGCTTAGACGGGACAGGGACGGGCACAGATACGCAGTATTTT,CASSLDGTGTGTDTQYF
TRBD1,NA,TRBV10-1,TRBJ2-7,TGCGCCAGCAGCGTGACAGGGGGTTCCTACGAGCAGTACTTC,CASSVTGGSYEQYF
TRBD1,NA,TRBV7-9,TRBJ1-2,TGTGCCAGCAGCTTAGGGACAGGGGCTAACTATGGCTACACCTTC,CASSLGTGANYGYTF
NA,NA,TRBV12-2,TRBJ2-3,TGTGCAAGTCGCTTAGCATGGAGCGGGGGGGGAACAGATACGCAGTATTTT,CASRLAWSGGGTDTQYF
NA,NA,TRBV6-4,TRBJ2-3,TGTGCCAGCAGTGACTCGACGAACAGGGTAGCAGATACGCAGTATTTT,CASSDSTNRVADTQYF
NA,NA,TRBV27,TRBJ1-5,TGTGCCAGCAGTCCGGACTTCAGCAATCAGCCCCAGCATTTT,CASSPDFSNQPQHF
TRBD1,NA,TRBV5-4,TRBJ1-4,TGTGCCAGCAGCTTTCAGGGGGCTGGAGAAAAACTGTTTTTT,CASSFQGAGEKLFF
NA,NA,TRBV30,TRBJ2-5,TGTGCCTGGAATCCGACGGGAGTGAGGGAGACCCAGTACTTC,CAWNPTGVRETQYF
TRBD2,NA,TRBV28,TRBJ2-4,TGTGCCACAGGGAGGGAAAACATTCAGTACTTC,CATGRENIQYF